The clone carrying this TCR beta chain was observed a handful of times. The CDR3 has 15 amino acids. With 3 bases removed from V and 4 bases from J, the gap between germline ends came to 10 bases. The germline gives CDR1 LNHDA, CDR2 SQIVND (reference sequence). This sample is part of a study of somatic mutations in cytotoxic T cells in rheumatoid arthritis. Method: immunoSEQ multiplex PCR; TCRdb's copy keeps in-frame clones and lacks some. The sample yields roughly 3,200 clones, around 83% seen once. Sequencing was performed on CD8+ T cells sorted from blood. This clonotype was sampled from a woman between 50 and 59 years old with rheumatoid arthritis. The chain links TRBV19 to TRBJ2-6; possible D gene TRBD2, 6 bases. CDR3 coding DNA: TGTGCCAGTAGTATTGGGGAGGCCGGGGCCAACGTCCTGACTTTC. Translating gives CASSIGEAGANVLTF.